These 3 T cell receptor beta chains originate from one sample sequenced in a study of Ad26.COV2.S vaccination and SARS-CoV-2 variants. Treatment reported: 15 to 20 received Ad26.COV2.S at low or high dose, single or two shots; about 5 received placebo; per-sample allocation not given. Sampling happened 63 days after the first vaccine or placebo injection. Generated by immunoSEQ multiplex PCR, the TCRdb table keeps only in-frame clones and is missing some. The sample shows hundreds of thousands of clones, about nine tenths of them seen only once. The sample was peripheral blood, taken in a trial of Ad26.COV2.S vaccine versus placebo. These TCRs come from a person between 18 and 59 years old who received the Ad26.COV2.S COVID-19 vaccine or a placebo.

The chain recombines TRBV18 with TRBJ1-6, with a possible D match to TRBD1 (6 bases). The V end was cut by 0 bases, the J end by 9 bases, with 15 bases between. Germline V lookup: CDR1 KGHSH, CDR2 LQKENI. This CDR3 contains 16 residues. CDR3 protein: CASSPPNPTGRSPLHF. CDR3 in DNA: TGTGCCAGCTCACCACCCAATCCGACAGGCCGTTCACCCCTCCACTTT.

The chain combines TRBV5-1 with TRBJ1-3; TRBD1 might be the D (5 bases). CDR1 is SGHRS and CDR2 is YFSETQ in the germline V gene. V lost 2 bases, J lost 4 bases, and 13 bases lay in between. The CDR3 runs 15 residues. The CDR3 nucleotides are TGCGCCAGCAGCTTAGGCGACAGCGGCGGAAACACCATATATTTT. It codes for CASSLGDSGGNTIYF.

The chain carries TRBV7-9 and TRBJ1-4; the match to TRBD1 covers 7 bases. This CDR3 has 15 amino acids. Germline-derived CDR1 and CDR2 are SEHNR and FQNEAQ (reference sequence). V lost 5 bases and J lost 13; bases outside the gene matches: 16. The CDR3 DNA is TGTGCCAGCAGCCATACGACAGGGAATACCCCGGGACTGTTTTTT. Amino acid sequence: CASSHTTGNTPGLFF.